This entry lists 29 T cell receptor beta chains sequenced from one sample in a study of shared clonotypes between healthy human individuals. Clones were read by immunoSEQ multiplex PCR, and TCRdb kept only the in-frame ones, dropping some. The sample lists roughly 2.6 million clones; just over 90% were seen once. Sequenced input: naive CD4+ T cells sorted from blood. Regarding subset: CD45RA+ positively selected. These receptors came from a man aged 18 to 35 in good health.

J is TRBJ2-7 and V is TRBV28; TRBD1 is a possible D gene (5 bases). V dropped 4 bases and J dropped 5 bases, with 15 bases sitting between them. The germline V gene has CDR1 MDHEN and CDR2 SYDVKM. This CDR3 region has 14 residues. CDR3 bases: TGTGCCAGCAGTTCCCGGACAATCCTCAACGAGCAGTACTTC. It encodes CASSSRTILNEQYF.

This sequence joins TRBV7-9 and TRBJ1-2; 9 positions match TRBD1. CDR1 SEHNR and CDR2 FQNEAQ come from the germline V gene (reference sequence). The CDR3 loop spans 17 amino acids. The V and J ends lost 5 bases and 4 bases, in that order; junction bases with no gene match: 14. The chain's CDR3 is CASSSRDRDGLSYGYTF. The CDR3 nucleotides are TGTGCCAGCAGCAGCCGGGACAGGGATGGCCTATCCTATGGCTACACCTTC.

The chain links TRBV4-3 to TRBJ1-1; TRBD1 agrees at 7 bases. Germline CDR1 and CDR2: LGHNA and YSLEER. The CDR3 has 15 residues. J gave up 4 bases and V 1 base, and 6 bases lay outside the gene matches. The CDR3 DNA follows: TGCGCCAGCAGCCAAGCGGGACCAGGGGGCACTGAAGCTTTCTTT. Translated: CASSQAGPGGTEAFF.

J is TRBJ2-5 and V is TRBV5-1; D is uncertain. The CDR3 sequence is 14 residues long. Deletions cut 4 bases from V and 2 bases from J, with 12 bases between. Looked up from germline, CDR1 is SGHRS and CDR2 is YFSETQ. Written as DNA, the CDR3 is TGCGCCAGCAGCGTCCGACGGAATCAAGAGACCCAGTACTTC. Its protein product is CASSVRRNQETQYF.

CDR3 sequence: CASSARGGTGELFF. CDR3 sequence (DNA): TGTGCCAGCAGTGCCAGGGGTGGCACCGGGGAGCTGTTTTTT. The gene calls are TRBV6-1 and TRBJ2-2; a possible D gene is TRBD1 (6 bases). The germline CDR1 and CDR2 sequences are MNHNS and SASEGT. There are 14 residues in the CDR3. V was pared by 4 bases and J by 4 bases, with 10 bases between.

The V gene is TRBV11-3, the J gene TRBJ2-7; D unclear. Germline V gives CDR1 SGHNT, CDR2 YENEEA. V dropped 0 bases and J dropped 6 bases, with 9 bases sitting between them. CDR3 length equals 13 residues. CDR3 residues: CASSLDPAREQYF. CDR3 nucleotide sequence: TGTGCCAGCAGCTTAGATCCAGCTCGCGAGCAGTACTTC.

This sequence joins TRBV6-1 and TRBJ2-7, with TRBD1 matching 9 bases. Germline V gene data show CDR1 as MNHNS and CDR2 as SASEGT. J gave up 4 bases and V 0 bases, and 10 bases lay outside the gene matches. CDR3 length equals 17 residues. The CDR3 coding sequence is TGTGCCAGCAGTGAAGCTTCTATGGGACAGGGCAAGTACGAGCAGTACTTC. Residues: CASSEASMGQGKYEQYF.

The CDR3: CATRGRGNEQFF. The DNA of the CDR3 is TGTGCAACTCGGGGGAGGGGCAATGAGCAGTTCTTC. V usage is TRBV2 and J usage is TRBJ2-1, with TRBD2 matching over 7 bases. CDR3 length: 12 amino acids. Germline loops: CDR1 SNHLY, CDR2 FYNNEI.

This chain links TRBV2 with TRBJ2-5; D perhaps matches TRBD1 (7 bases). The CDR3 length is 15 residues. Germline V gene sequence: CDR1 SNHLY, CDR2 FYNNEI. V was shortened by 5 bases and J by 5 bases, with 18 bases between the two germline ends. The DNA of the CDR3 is TGTGCCAGCAGTCCCAGGGGGGACTCCAGGGAGACCCAGTACTTC. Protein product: CASSPRGDSRETQYF.

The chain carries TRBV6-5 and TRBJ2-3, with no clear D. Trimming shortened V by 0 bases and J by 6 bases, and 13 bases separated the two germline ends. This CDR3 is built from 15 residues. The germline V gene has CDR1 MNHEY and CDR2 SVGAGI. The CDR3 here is CASSYSVRLGDTQYF. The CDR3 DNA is TGTGCCAGCAGTTACTCGGTTCGTCTTGGTGATACGCAGTATTTT.

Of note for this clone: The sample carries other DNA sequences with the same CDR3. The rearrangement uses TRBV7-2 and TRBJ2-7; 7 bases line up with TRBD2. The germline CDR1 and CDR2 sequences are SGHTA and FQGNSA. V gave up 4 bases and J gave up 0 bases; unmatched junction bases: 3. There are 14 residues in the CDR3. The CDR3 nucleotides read TGTGCCAGCAGCTCTCCTAGCGGCTCCTACGAGCAGTACTTC. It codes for CASSSPSGSYEQYF. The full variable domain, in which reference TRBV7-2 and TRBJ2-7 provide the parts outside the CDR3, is GAGVSQSPSNKVTEKGKDVELRCDPISGHTALYWYRQSLGQGLEFLIYFQGNSAPDKSGLPSDRFSAERTGGSVSTLTIQRTQQEDSAVYLCASSSPSGSYEQYFGPGTRLTVT.

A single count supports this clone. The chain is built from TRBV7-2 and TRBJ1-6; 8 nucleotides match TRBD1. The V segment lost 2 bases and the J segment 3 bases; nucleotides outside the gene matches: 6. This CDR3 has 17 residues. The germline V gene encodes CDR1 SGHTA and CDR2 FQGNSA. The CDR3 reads CASSLRQGRLYNSPLHF. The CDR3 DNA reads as TGTGCCAGCAGCTTAAGACAGGGGCGACTCTATAATTCACCCCTCCACTTT.

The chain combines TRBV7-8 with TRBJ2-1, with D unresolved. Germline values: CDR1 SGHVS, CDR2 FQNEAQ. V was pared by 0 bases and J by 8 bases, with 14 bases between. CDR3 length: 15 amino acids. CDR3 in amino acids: CASSLAAGGRDEQFF. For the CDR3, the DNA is TGTGCCAGCAGCTTAGCCGCCGGCGGTCGGGATGAGCAGTTCTTC.

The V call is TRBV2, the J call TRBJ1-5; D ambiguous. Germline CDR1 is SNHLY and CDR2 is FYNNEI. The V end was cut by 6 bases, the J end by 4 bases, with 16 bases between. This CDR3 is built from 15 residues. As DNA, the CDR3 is TGTGCCAGCAGAGACGGCTCAATCGGTAATCAGCCCCAGCATTTT. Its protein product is CASRDGSIGNQPQHF.

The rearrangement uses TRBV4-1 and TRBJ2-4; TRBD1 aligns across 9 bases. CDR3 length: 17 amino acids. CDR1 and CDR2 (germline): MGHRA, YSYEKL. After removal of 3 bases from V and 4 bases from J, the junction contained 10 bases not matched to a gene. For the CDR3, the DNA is TGCGCCAGCAGCCAGAACCCGACAGGGGGAGGTAAAAACATTCAGTACTTC. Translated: CASSQNPTGGGKNIQYF.

The CDR3 nucleotides are TGTGCCTGGAGTGCTCACTCGCCCACAGATACGCAGTATTTT. Its translation is CAWSAHSPTDTQYF. The rearrangement uses TRBV30 and TRBJ2-3; D remains unclear. The V end was cut by 1 base, the J end by 2 bases, with 10 bases between. This CDR3 has 14 residues. Germline CDR1 and CDR2: GTSNPN and SVGIG (reference sequence).

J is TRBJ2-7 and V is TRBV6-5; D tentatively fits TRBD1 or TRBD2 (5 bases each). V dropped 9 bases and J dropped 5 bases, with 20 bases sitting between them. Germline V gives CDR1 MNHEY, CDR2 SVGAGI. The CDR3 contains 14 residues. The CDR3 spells CASRGTGTPHEQYF. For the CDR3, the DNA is TGTGCCAGTCGAGGGACGGGAACACCTCACGAGCAGTACTTC.

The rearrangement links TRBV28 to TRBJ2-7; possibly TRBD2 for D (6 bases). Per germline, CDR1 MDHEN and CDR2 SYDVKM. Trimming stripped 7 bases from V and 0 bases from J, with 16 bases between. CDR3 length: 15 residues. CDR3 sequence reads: CASNTGTGSSYEQYF. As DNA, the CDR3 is TGTGCCAGCAATACCGGGACTGGGAGCTCCTACGAGCAGTACTTC.

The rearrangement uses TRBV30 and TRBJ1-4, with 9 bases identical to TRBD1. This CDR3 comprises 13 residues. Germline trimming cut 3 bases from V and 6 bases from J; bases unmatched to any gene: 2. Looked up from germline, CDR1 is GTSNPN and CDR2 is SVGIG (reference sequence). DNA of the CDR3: TGTGCCTGGAGCCGACAGGGGGATGAAAAACTGTTTTTT. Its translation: CAWSRQGDEKLFF.

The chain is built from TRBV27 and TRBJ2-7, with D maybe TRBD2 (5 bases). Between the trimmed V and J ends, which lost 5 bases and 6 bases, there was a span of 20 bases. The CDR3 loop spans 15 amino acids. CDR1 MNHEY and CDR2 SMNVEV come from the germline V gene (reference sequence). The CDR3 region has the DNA TGTGCCAGCAGTCCCGCGCCGGGGTCGTTGGGCGAGCAGTACTTC. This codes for CASSPAPGSLGEQYF.

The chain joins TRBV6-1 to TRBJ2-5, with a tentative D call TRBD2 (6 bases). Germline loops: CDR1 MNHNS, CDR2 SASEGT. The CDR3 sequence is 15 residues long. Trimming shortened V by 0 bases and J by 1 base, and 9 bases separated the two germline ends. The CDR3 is CASSEAGGVQETQYF. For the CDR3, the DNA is TGTGCCAGCAGTGAAGCTGGAGGGGTCCAAGAGACCCAGTACTTC.

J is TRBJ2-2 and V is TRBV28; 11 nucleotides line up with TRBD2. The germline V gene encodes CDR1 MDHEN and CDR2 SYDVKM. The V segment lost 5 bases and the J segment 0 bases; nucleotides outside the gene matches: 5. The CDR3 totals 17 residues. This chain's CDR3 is CASSALLAGANTGELFF. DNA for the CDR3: TGTGCCAGCAGTGCCCTACTAGCGGGGGCGAACACCGGGGAGCTGTTTTTT.

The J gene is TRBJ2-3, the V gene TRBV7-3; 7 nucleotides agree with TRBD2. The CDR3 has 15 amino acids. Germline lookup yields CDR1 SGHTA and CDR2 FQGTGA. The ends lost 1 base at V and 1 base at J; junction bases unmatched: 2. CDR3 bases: TGTGCCAGCAGCTTAAACAGCGGGGGCACAGATACGCAGTATTTT. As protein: CASSLNSGGTDTQYF.

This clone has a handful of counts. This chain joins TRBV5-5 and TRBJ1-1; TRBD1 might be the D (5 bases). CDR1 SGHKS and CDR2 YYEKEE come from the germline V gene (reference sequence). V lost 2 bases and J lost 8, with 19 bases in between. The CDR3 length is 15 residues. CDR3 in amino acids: CASSFLRDWGSEAFF. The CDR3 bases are TGTGCCAGCAGCTTTTTGAGGGACTGGGGGTCCGAAGCTTTCTTT.

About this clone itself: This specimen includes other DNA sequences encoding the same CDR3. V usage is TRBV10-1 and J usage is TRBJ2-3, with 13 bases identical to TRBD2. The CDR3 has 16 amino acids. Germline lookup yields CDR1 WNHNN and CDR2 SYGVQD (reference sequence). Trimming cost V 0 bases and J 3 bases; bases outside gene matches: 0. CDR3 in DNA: TGCGCCAGCAGTGAGTCGACTAGCGGGGGGACAGATACGCAGTATTTT. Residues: CASSESTSGGTDTQYF.

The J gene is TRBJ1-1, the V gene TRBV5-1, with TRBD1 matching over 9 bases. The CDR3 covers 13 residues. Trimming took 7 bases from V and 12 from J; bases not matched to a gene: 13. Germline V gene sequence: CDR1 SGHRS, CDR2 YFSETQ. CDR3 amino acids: CASGEGTGTVSFF. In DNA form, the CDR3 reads TGCGCCAGCGGAGAAGGGACAGGGACTGTATCTTTCTTT.

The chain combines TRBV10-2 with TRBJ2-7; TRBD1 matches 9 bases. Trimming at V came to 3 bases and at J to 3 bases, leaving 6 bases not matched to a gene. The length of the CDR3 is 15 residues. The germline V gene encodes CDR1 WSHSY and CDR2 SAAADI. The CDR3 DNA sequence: TGCGCCAGCAGTGATCCGGGACAGGGTAACTACGAGCAGTACTTC. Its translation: CASSDPGQGNYEQYF.

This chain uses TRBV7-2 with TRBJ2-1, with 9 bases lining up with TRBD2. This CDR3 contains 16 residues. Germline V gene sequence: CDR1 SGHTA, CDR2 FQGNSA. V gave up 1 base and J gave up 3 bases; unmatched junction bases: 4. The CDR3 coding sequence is TGTGCCAGCAGCTTAGACGGGACTAGCAGCTACAATGAGCAGTTCTTC. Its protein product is CASSLDGTSSYNEQFF.

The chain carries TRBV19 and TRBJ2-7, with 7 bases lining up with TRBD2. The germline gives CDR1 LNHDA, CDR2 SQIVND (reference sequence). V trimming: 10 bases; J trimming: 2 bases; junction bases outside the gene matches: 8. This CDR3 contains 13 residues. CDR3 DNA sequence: TGTGCCACCTCAGCGGGACCCACCTACGAGCAGTACTTC. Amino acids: CATSAGPTYEQYF.